The rows below give T cell receptor beta chains drawn from one sample of a study of T cell responses to AZD1222 COVID-19 vaccine. TCRdb keeps only in-frame clones here, not all; method: immunoSEQ multiplex PCR. The data hold 180,000 or so clones, with 92% observed a single time. The starting material was peripheral blood, obtained 28 days after the second AZD1222 dose. Source of these receptors: an adult who received the AZD1222 COVID-19 vaccine. The CDR3 runs from the conserved cysteine through the conserved F or W. A D gene is named only where the DNA matches it firmly. Only some rows state a clone size, as once, few, many or a class for expanded clones.

NA	NA	TRBJ2-6	TRBV6-1	TGTGCCAGCAGTGAAGCAGGCTCTGGGGCCAACGTCCTGACTTTC	CASSEAGSGANVLTF
TRBD2	NA	TRBJ2-7	TRBV25-1	TGTGCCAGCAGTGAATATTTTGTCGGGGACTACAACTACGAGCAGTACTTC	CASSEYFVGDYNYEQYF
TRBD1	NA	TRBJ2-3	TRBV30	TGTGCCTTGGCGGTACAGGGGACAGATACGCAGTATTTT	CALAVQGTDTQYF
NA	once	TRBJ2-2	TRBV5-4	TGTGCCAGCAGCTTGGACCCCAGGGGGGGCACCGGGGAGCTGTTTTTT	CASSLDPRGGTGELFF
TRBD2	NA	TRBJ2-3	TRBV28	TGTGCCAGCAGCCCCCTAGCGGGAGGTATAGATACGCAGTATTTT	CASSPLAGGIDTQYF
NA	NA	TRBJ2-1	TRBV2	TGTGCCAGCAGTGAAGCGCTAAGCAGATACAATGAGCAGTTCTTC	CASSEALSRYNEQFF
TRBD1	NA	TRBJ1-2	TRBV19	TGTGCCAGTAGTATTACAGGGGGCTATGGCTACACCTTC	CASSITGGYGYTF
NA	NA	TRBJ2-7	TRBV7-9	TGTGCCAGCAGCTTAGGTGCAGGGGTGTCCTCCTACGAGCAGTACTTC	CASSLGAGVSSYEQYF
NA	once	TRBJ1-2	TRBV6-5	TGTGCCAGCAGTCGGGATGGGAACTATGGCTACACCTTC	CASSRDGNYGYTF
TRBD1	NA	TRBJ2-3	TRBV11-2	TGTGCCAGCAGCATTACCCCCGGGACAGGGGGACGTCAAGATACGCAGTATTTT	CASSITPGTGGRQDTQYF
TRBD1	NA	TRBJ1-4	TRBV6-6	TGTGCCAGCCGGGACAGGGGGGATGAAAAACTGTTTTTT	CASRDRGDEKLFF
NA	NA	TRBJ1-1	TRBV7-2	TGTGCCAGCAGCTTATTCACAGGTATGAACACTGAAGCTTTCTTT	CASSLFTGMNTEAFF
NA	NA	TRBJ1-2	TRBV20-1	TGCCACCCCCGGGGAGGTGGCTACACCTTC	CHPRGGGYTF
TRBD1	NA	TRBJ2-1	TRBV9	TGTGCCAGCGCCCGGGACAGGGGTTCCTACAATGAGCAGTTCTTC	CASARDRGSYNEQFF
TRBD2	NA	TRBJ2-3	TRBV6-4	TGTGCCAGCAAAGAGGGACTAGGAACAGATACGCAGTATTTT	CASKEGLGTDTQYF
TRBD1	NA	TRBJ1-2	TRBV9	TGTGCCAGCAGCGCTCGACAGGGAGGCTACACCTTC	CASSARQGGYTF
TRBD2	NA	TRBJ2-5	TRBV5-4	TGTGCCAGCAGCTTGGGACTAGCGGGAGGTGAGACCCAGTACTTC	CASSLGLAGGETQYF
TRBD2	NA	TRBJ2-3	TRBV3-1/TRBV3-2	TGTGCCAGCACAGGACTAGCGGGCGGAGATACGCAGTATTTT	CASTGLAGGDTQYF
NA	NA	TRBJ2-1	TRBV18	TGTGCCAGCTCACCAGGAGGAGATTACAATGAGCAGTTCTTC	CASSPGGDYNEQFF
NA	NA	TRBJ1-3	TRBV20-1	TGCAGTGCCCTAACGGACGGACGACGGACTTTT	CSALTDGRRTF
NA	NA	TRBJ2-5	TRBV24-1	TGTGCCACCAGTGATGGTCAAGGGCACCTCCAAGAGACCCAGTACTTC	CATSDGQGHLQETQYF
NA	NA	TRBJ1-1	TRBV28	TGTGCCAGCAGTTTACGGGGCACTGAAGCTTTCTTT	CASSLRGTEAFF
TRBD1	NA	TRBJ2-7	TRBV6-6	TGTGCCAGCAGTCCGCCGGGACAGGGCTTCGAGCAGTACTTC	CASSPPGQGFEQYF